This T cell receptor beta chain appears in the sequencing data of a study of blood T cell repertoires in COVID-19. Study-wide background: Samples taken during acute and convalescent COVID-19 were collected in the United States, Italy and Spain.

J gave up 3 bases and V 4 bases, and 7 bases lay outside the gene matches. CDR1 and CDR2 (germline): MNHEY, SMNVEV (reference sequence). This CDR3 comprises 15 residues. Libraries were prepared by immunoSEQ multiplex PCR; TCRdb keeps only in-frame clonotypes and omits some of them. The sample consists of approximately 150,000 clones, around 82% of them appearing once. Sequencing was done on a sample of peripheral blood. The chain employs TRBV27 and TRBJ2-7, with 9 nucleotides matching TRBD1. The TCR sequence derives from a woman between 45 and 65 years old with acute or convalescent COVID-19. CDR3 sequence: CASSSTGTGIYEQYF. CDR3 in DNA: TGTGCCAGCAGTTCCACCGGGACAGGGATCTACGAGCAGTACTTC.